The clone carrying this T cell receptor beta chain has at least ten counts. Its antigen is still unknown. UMIs were added to TCR cDNA along with a universal primer site when it was made by 5'RACE template switching. Via MiXCR, TCRdb re-called the 5' RACE reads, giving one row per CDR3 protein. The sample shows 110,000 to 150,000 distinct CDR3 sequences, less than 8.5% of them seen only once. The sample belongs to a study of T cells after yellow fever vaccination. General study results and limits: Faster peaking, at day 5 versus 15, marked a secondary response that was weaker.

The CDR3 has 14 residues. The germline gives CDR1 SEHNR, CDR2 FQNEAQ (reference sequence). Trimming stripped 5 bases from V and 3 bases from J, with 10 bases between. This chain joins TRBV7-9 and TRBJ1-4; no clear D gene. This TCR derives from a man aged 25-40 years who received the YFV17D yellow fever vaccine. Sequencing was performed on CD4+ T cells sorted from PBMCs, taken 10 days after the yellow fever booster vaccination. CDR3 residues: CASSPHGANEKLFF. The DNA of the CDR3 is TGTGCCAGCAGCCCCCACGGGGCTAATGAAAAACTGTTTTTT. Full variable domain (missing parts from reference TRBV7-9 and TRBJ1-4): DTGVSQNPRHKITKRGQNVTFRCDPISEHNRLYWYRQTLGQGPEFLTYFQNEAQLEKSRLLSDRFSAERPKGSFSTLEIQRTEQGDSAMYLCASSPHGANEKLFFGSGTQLSVL.